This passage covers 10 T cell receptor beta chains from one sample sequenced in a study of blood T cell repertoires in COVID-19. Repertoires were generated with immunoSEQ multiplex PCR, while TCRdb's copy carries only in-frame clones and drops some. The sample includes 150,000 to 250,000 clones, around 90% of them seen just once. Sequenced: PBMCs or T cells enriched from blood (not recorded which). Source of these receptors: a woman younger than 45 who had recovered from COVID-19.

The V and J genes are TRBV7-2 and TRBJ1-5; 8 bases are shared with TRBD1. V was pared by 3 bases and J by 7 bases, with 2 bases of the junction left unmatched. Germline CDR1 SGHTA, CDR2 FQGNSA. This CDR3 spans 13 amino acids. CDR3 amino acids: CASSLDRAQPQHF. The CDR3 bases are TGTGCCAGCAGCTTGGACAGGGCGCAGCCCCAGCATTTT.

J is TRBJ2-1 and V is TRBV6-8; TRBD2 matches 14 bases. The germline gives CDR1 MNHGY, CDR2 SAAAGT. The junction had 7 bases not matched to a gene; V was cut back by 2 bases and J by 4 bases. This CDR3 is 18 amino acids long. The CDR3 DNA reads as TGTGCCAGCAGTTACCCTCGACTAGCGGGGGGGCGGTACAATGAGCAGTTCTTC. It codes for CASSYPRLAGGRYNEQFF.

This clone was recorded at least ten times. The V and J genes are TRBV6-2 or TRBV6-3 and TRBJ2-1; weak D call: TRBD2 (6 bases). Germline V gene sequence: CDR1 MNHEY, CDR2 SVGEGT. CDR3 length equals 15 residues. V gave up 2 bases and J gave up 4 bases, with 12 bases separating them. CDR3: CASSYLSGGYNEQFF. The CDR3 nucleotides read TGTGCCAGCAGTTACCTTTCCGGGGGATACAATGAGCAGTTCTTC.

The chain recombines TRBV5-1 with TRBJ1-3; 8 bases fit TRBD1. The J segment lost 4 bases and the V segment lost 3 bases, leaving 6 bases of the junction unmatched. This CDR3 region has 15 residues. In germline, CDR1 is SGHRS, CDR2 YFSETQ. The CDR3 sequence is CASSYSGGSGNTIYF. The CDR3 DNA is TGCGCCAGCAGCTATTCAGGGGGCTCAGGAAACACCATATATTTT.

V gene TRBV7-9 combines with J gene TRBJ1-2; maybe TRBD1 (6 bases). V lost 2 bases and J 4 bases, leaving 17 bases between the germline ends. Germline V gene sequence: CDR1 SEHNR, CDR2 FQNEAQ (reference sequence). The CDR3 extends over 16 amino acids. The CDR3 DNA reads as TGTGCCAGCAGCTTAAGAAGTGGGGGCTGGAGCTATGGCTACACCTTC. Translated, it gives CASSLRSGGWSYGYTF.

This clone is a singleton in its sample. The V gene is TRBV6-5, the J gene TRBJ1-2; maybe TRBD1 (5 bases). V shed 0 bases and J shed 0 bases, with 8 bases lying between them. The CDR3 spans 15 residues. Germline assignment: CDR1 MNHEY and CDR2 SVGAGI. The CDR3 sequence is CASSYSGGSNYGYTF. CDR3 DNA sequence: TGTGCCAGCAGTTACTCGGGGGGATCTAACTATGGCTACACCTTC.

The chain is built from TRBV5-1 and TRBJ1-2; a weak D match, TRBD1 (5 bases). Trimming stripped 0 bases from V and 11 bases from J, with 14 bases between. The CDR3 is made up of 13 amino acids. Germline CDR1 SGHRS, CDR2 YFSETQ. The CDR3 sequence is CASSLDIRGTYTF. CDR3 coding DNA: TGCGCCAGCAGCTTGGATATTAGGGGTACTTACACCTTC. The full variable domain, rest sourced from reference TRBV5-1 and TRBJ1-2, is KAGVTQTPRYLIKTRGQQVTLSCSPISGHRSVSWYQQTPGQGLQFLFEYFSETQRNKGNFPGRFSGRQFSNSRSEMNVSTLELGDSALYLCASSLDIRGTYTFGSGTRLTVV.

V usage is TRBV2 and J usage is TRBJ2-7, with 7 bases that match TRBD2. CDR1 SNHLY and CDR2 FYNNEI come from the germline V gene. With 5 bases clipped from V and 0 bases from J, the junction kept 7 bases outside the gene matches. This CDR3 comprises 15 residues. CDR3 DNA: TGTGCCAGCAGTCCCGGGACTACGGCCTCCTACGAGCAGTACTTC. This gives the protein CASSPGTTASYEQYF.

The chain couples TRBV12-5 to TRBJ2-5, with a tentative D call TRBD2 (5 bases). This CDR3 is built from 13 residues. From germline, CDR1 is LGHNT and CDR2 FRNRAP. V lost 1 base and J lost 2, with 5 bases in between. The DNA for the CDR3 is TGTGCTAGTGGTTTGGCGGGGCAAGAGACCCAGTACTTC. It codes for CASGLAGQETQYF.

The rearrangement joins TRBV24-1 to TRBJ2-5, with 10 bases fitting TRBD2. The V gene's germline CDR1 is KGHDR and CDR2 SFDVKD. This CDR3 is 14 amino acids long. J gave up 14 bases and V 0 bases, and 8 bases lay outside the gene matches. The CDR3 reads CATSDLRLAGALYF. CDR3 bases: TGTGCCACCAGTGATTTGCGGCTAGCGGGGGCGCTTTACTTC.